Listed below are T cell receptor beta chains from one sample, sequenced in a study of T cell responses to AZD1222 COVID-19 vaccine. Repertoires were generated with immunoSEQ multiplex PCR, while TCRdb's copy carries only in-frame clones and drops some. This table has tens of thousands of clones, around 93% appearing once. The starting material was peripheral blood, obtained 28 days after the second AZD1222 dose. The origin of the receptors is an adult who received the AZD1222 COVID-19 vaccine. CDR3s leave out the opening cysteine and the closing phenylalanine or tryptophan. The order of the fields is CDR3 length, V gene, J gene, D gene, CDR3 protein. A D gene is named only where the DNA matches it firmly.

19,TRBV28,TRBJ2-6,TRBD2,ASSFPLGSGITTAGANVLT
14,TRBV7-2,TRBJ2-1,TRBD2,ASSERMGGLAGVSF
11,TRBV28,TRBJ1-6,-,ASSLVQQPPLH
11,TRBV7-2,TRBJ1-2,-,ASSLVGDYGYT
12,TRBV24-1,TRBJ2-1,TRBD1,ATSQAGGFNEQF
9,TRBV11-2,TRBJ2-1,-,ASSFHSEQF
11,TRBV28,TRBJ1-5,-,ASSSGGNQPQH
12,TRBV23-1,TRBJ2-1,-,ASSQFEDYNEQF
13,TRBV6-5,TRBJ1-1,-,ASSYPGPTPTEAF
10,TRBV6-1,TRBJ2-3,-,ASSEAGDTQY
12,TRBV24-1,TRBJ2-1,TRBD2,ATSGYSRGNEQF
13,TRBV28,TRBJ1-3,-,ASSLPGAQGNTIY
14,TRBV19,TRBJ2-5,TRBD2,ASSIVGTSGSETQY
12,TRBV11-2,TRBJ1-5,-,ASSPGHNNQPQH
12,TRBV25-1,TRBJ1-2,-,ASSEISGWGGYT
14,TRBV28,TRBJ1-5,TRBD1,ASSSPGQKSNQPQH
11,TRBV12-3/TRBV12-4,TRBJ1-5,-,ASSLAAGQPQH
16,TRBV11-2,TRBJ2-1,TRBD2,ASSTRGIAGRGDNEQF
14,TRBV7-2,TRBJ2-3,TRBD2,ASSALAGGLGDTQY
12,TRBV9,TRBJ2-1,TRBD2,ASSVELAGREQF
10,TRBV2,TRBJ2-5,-,ASRQNQETQY
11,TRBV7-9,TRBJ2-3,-,ASSLLTTDTQY
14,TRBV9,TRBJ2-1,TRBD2,ASSKGLAGVYNEQF
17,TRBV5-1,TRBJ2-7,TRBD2,ASSRTAGTSGTAIYEQY
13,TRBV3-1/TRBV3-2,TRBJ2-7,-,ASSQVGAGPNEQY
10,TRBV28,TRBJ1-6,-,ASEQGNSPLH
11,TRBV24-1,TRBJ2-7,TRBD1,ATSDSTGAEQY
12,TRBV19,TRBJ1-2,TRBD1,ASSRDRGNYGYT
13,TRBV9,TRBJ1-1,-,ASSGTTGTRLEAF
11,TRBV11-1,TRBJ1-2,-,ASSLDGAYGYT
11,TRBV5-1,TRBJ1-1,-,ASSSRGGVEAF
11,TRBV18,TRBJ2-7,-,ASCEGRVYEQY
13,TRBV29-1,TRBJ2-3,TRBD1,SVEGQGASEYTQY
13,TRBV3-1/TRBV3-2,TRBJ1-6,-,ASSQLGQDNSPLH
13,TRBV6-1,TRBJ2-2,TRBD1,ASSDPLTGSGELF
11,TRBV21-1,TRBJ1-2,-,ASKRQGINGYT
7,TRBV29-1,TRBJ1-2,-,SVGEGYT
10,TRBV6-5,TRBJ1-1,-,ASTRWGDEAF
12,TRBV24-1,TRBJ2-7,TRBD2,ATSDSAGGYEQY
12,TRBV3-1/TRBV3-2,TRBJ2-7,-,ASSHRTKVYEQY
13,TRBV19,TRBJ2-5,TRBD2,ASSTQPGLAGGQY
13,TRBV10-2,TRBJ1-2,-,ASSEVPSLNYGYT
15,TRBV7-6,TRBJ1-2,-,ASSLKPTDTTNYGYT
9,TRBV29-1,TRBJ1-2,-,SVPEPGGYT
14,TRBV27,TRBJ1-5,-,ASSSTPVQPNQPQH
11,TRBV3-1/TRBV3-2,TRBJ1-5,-,ASSQGPGRSQH
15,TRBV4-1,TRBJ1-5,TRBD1,ASSPLGQGGSNQPQH